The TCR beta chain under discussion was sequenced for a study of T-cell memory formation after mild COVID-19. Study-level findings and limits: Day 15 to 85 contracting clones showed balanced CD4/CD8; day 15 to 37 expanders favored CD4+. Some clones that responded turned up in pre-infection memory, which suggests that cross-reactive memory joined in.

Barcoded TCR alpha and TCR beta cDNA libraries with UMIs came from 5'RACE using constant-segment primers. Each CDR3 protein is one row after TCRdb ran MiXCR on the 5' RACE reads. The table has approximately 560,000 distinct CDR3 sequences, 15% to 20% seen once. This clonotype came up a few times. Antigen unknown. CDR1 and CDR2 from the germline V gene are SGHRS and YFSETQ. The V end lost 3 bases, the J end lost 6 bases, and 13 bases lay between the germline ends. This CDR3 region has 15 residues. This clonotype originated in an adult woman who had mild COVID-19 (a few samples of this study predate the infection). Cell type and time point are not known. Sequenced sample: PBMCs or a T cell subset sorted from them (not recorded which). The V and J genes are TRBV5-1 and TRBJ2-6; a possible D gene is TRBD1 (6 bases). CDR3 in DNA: TGCGCCAGCAGCTGGGGGCAAATTCAGGCCAACGTCCTGACTTTC. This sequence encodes CASSWGQIQANVLTF.